What follows describes a single TCR beta chain. This CDR3 is 14 amino acids long. V gave up 0 bases and J gave up 7 bases, with 11 bases separating them. Germline V CDR1 and CDR2: SGHRS, YFSETQ. This sample is part of a study of PD-L1 blockade in urothelial cancer. Study-wide background: Bladder-origin urothelial cancer in males described twenty-five of the 29 patients.

Indicated time point: pretreatment peripheral blood. Clones were read by immunoSEQ multiplex PCR, and TCRdb kept only the in-frame ones, dropping some. The repertoire holds fewer than 60,000 clones, with less than 90% as singletons. The source material was PBMCs, sampled around atezolizumab (anti-PD-L1) treatment. The chain uses TRBV5-1 and TRBJ2-1; D is undetermined. The origin of this receptor is a man between 70 and 80 years old with urothelial cancer. This CDR3 is CASSLVSKPNEQFF. CDR3 nucleotide sequence: TGCGCCAGCAGCTTGGTATCTAAGCCAAATGAGCAGTTCTTC.